Sequencing of this T cell receptor (beta chain) was carried out in a study of blood T cell repertoires in COVID-19. CDR1 MNHEY and CDR2 SMNVEV come from the germline V gene (reference sequence). This CDR3 comprises 14 residues. V lost 2 bases, J lost 4 bases, and 11 bases lay in between. Data came from immunoSEQ multiplex PCR; TCRdb stores just in-frame clones and leaves some out. The sample consists of approximately 100,000 clones, 90% to 95% of them appearing once. The receptor's source is a man aged 55 to 70 with acute or convalescent COVID-19. The chain has TRBV27 and TRBJ1-1; D is possibly TRBD1 (6 bases). The sequenced sample was peripheral blood. CDR3 loop: CASSLTGPVTEAFF. The CDR3 DNA is TGTGCCAGCAGTTTAACAGGGCCGGTCACTGAAGCTTTCTTT.